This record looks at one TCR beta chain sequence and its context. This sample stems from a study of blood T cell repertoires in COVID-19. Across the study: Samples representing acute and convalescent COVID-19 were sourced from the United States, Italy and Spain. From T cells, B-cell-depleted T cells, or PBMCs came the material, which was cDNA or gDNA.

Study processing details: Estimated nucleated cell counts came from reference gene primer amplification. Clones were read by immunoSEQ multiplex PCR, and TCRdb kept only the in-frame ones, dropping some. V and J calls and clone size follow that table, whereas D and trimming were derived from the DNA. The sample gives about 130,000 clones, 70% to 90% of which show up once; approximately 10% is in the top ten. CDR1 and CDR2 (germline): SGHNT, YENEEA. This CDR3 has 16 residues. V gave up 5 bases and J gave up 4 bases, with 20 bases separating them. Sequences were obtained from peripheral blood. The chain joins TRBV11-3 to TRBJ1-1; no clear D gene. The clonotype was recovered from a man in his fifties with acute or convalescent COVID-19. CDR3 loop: CASSPPRPGGSTEAFF. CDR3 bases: TGTGCCAGCAGCCCCCCACGACCCGGCGGGAGCACTGAAGCTTTCTTT.